This T cell receptor (beta chain) was found in a study of blood T cell repertoires in COVID-19. Study details: Some COVID-19 samples were acute and others convalescent; all came from the United States, Italy and Spain.

Repertoires were generated with immunoSEQ multiplex PCR, while TCRdb's copy carries only in-frame clones and drops some. The repertoire has 300,000 to 450,000 clones, over 65% of them found once; the top ten carry approximately 1%. CDR3 length: 15 amino acids. CDR1 and CDR2 from the germline V gene are DFQATT and SNEGSKA (reference sequence). V lost 3 bases and J lost 5, with 17 bases in between. The rearrangement uses TRBV20-1 and TRBJ2-1; D perhaps matches TRBD2 (6 bases). Sequencing was carried out using peripheral blood. The origin of this receptor is a human donor with acute or convalescent COVID-19. The donor label of this sample is uncertain. CDR3 sequence: CSASRWGERDNEQFF. CDR3 nucleotide sequence: TGCAGTGCTAGTCGATGGGGGGAGAGGGACAATGAGCAGTTCTTC.